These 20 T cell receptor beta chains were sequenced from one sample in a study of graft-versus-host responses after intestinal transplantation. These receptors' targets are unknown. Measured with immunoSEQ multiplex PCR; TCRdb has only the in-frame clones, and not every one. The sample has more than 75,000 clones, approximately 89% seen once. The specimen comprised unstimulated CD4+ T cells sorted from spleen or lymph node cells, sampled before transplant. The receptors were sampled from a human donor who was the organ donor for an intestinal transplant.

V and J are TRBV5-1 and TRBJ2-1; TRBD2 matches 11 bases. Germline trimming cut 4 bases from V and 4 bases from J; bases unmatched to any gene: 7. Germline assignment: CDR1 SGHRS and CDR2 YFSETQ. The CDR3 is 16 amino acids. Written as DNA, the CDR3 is TGCGCCAGCAGCGTCCCCGGGACTAGCGGTTACAATGAGCAGTTCTTC. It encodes CASSVPGTSGYNEQFF.

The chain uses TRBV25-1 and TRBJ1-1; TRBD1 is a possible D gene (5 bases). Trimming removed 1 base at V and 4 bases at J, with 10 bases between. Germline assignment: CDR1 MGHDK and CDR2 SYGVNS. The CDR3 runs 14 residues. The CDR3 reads CASSESGVATEAFF. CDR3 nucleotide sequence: TGTGCCAGCAGTGAATCGGGGGTTGCCACTGAAGCTTTCTTT.

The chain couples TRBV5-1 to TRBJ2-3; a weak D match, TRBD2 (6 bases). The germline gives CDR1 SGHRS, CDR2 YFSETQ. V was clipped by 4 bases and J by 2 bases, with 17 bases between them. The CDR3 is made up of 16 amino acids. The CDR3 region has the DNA TGCGCCAGCAGCCCGGGGGTAGAAACACTCACAGATACGCAGTATTTT. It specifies CASSPGVETLTDTQYF.

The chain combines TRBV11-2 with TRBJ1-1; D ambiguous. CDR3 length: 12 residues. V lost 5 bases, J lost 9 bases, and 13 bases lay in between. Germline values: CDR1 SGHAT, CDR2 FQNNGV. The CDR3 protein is CASSPQTSKAFF. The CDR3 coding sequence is TGTGCCAGCAGCCCCCAAACATCGAAAGCTTTCTTT. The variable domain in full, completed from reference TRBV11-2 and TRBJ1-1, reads EAGVAQSPRYKIIEKRQSVAFWCNPISGHATLYWYQQILGQGPKLLIQFQNNGVVDDSQLPKDRFSAERLKGVDSTLKIQPAKLEDSAVYLCASSPQTSKAFFGQGTRLTVV.

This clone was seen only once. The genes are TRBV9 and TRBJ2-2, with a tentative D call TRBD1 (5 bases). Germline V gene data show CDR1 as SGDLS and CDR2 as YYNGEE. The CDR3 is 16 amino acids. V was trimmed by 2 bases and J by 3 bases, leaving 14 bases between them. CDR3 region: CASSVTGRKDTGELFF. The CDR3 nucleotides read TGTGCCAGCAGCGTCACAGGACGCAAGGACACCGGGGAGCTGTTTTTT.

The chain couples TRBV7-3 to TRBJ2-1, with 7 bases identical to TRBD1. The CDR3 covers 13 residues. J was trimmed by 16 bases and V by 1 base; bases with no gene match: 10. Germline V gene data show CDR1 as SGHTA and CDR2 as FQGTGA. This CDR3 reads CASSLSRDSLEFF. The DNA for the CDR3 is TGTGCCAGCAGCTTAAGCCGGGACAGTCTTGAATTCTTC. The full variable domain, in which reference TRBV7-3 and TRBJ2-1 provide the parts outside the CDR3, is GAGVSQTPSNKVTEKGKYVELRCDPISGHTALYWYRQSLGQGPEFLIYFQGTGAADDSGLPNDRFFAVRPEGSVSTLKIQRTERGDSAVYLCASSLSRDSLEFFGPGTRLTVL.

CDR3 in amino acids: CATSRGQLGGYTF. CDR3 sequence (DNA): TGTGCCACCAGCAGAGGACAACTAGGTGGCTACACCTTC. This chain links TRBV15 with TRBJ1-2; D is ambiguous. Per germline, CDR1 LNHNV and CDR2 YYDKDF (reference sequence). The V and J ends lost 1 base and 7 bases respectively, with 10 bases between them. The CDR3 length is 13 residues.

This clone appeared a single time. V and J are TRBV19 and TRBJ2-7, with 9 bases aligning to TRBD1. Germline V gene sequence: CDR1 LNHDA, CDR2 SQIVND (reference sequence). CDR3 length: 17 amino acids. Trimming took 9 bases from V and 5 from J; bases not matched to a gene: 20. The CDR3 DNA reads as TGTGCCAGCAGCCGCATGGGACAGGGAGCCTTTGGGCACGAGCAGTACTTC. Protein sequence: CASSRMGQGAFGHEQYF.

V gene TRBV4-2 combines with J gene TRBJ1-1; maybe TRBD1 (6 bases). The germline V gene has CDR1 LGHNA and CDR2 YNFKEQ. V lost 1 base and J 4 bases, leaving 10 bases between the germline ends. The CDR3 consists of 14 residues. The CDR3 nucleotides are TGTGCCAGCAGCCAAGTTCAGGGGCGCACTGAAGCTTTCTTT. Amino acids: CASSQVQGRTEAFF.

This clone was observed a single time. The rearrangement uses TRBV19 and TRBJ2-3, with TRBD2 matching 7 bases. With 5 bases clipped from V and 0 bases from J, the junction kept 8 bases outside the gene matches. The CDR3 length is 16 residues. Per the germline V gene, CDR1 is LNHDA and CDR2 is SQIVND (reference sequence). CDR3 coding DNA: TGTGCCAGTAGTGATTGGGCTAGCGGAAGCACAGATACGCAGTATTTT. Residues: CASSDWASGSTDTQYF.

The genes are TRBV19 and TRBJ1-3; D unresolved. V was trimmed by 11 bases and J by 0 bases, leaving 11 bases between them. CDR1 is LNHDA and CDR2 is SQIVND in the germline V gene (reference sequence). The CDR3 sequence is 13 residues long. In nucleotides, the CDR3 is TGTGCCCTGAGGAGGCACTCTGGAAACACCATATATTTT. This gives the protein CALRRHSGNTIYF.

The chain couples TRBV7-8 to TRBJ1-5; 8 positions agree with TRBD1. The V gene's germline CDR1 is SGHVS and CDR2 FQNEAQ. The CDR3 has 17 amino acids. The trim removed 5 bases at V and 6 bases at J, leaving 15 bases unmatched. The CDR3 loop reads CASSTEKTGGRAQPQHF. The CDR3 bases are TGTGCCAGCAGCACCGAAAAAACAGGGGGACGGGCTCAGCCCCAGCATTTT. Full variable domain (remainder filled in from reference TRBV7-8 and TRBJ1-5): GAGVSQSPRYKVAKRGQDVALRCDPISGHVSLFWYQQALGQGPEFLTYFQNEAQLDKSGLPSDRFFAERPEGSVSTLKIQRTQQEDSAVYLCASSTEKTGGRAQPQHFGDGTRLSIL.

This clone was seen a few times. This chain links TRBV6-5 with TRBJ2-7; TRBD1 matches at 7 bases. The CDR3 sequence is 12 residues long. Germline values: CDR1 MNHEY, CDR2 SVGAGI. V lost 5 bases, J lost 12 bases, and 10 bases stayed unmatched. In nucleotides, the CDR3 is TGTGCCAGCAGTCCCCGACAGGGACGACGGTACTTC. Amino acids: CASSPRQGRRYF.

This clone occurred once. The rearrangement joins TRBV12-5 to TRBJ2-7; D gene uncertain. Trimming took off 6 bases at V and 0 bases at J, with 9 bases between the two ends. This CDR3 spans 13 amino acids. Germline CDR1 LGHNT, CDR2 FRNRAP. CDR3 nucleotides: TGTGCTAGTGGGGCAAGGAGCTCCTACGAGCAGTACTTC. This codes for CASGARSSYEQYF.

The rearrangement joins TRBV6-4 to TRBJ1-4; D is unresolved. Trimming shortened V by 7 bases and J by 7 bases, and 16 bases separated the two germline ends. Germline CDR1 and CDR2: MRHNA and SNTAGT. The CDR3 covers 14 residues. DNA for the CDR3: TGTGCCAGCACCCCCCTGGGCCGGATTGAAAAACTGTTTTTT. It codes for CASTPLGRIEKLFF.

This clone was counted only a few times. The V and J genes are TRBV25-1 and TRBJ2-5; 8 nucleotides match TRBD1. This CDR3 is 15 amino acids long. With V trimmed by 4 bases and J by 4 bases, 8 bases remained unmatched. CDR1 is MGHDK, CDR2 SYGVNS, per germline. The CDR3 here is CASSGNRGTGETQYF. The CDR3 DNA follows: TGTGCCAGCAGTGGCAACAGGGGGACGGGAGAGACCCAGTACTTC.

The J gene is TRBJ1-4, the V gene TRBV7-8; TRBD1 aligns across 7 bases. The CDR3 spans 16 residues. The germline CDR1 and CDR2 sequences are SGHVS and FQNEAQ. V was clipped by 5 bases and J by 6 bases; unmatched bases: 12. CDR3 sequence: CASSRRRTGTHEKLFF. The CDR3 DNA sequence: TGTGCCAGCAGCCGGCGGCGGACAGGAACACATGAAAAACTGTTTTTT.

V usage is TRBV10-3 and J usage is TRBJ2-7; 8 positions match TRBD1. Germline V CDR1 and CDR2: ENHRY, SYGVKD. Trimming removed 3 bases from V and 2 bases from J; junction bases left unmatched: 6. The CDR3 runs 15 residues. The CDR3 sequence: CAISDIGQGPYEQYF. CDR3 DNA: TGTGCCATCAGTGATATAGGACAGGGTCCCTACGAGCAGTACTTC.

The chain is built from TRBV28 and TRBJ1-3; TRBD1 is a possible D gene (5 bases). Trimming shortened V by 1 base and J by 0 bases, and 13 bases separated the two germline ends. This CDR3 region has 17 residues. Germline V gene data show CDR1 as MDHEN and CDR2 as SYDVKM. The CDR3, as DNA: TGTGCCAGCAGTTTATTCCGGGCAGGGCGCTCTGGAAACACCATATATTTT. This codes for CASSLFRAGRSGNTIYF. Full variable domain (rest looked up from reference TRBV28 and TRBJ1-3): DVKVTQSSRYLVKRTGEKVFLECVQDMDHENMFWYRQDPGLGLRLIYFSYDVKMKEKGDIPEGYSVSREKKERFSLILESASTNQTSMYLCASSLFRAGRSGNTIYFGEGSWLTVV.

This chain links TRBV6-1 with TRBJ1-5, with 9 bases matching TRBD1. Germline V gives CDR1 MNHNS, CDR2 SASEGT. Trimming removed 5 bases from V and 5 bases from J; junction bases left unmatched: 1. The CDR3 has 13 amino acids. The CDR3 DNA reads TGTGCCAGCAGTCGGGACAGGGATCAGCCCCAGCATTTT. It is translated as CASSRDRDQPQHF.